The present T cell receptor beta chain was sequenced within a study of PD-1 blockade in classical Hodgkin lymphoma. The repertoire was sequenced with immunoSEQ multiplex PCR; TCRdb's copy has only in-frame clones and lacks some. The sample has 70,000 to 85,000 clones; approximately 94% are singletons. Each and every patient relapsed after autologous stem cell transplantation, and patients got differing brentuximab vedotin exposure. The CDR3 is 14 amino acids. V lost 7 bases and J 5 bases, leaving 15 bases between the germline ends. Germline CDR1 is SEHNR and CDR2 is FQNEAQ (reference sequence). The chain has TRBV7-9 and TRBJ2-4; D is perhaps TRBD1 (7 bases). The receptor was derived from a human donor with classical Hodgkin lymphoma. The specimen comprised peripheral blood mononuclear cells (PBMCs), sampled at baseline. The CDR3 here is CASTRGDKQNIQYF. The CDR3 DNA reads as TGTGCCAGCACCAGGGGGGACAAGCAAAACATTCAGTACTTC.